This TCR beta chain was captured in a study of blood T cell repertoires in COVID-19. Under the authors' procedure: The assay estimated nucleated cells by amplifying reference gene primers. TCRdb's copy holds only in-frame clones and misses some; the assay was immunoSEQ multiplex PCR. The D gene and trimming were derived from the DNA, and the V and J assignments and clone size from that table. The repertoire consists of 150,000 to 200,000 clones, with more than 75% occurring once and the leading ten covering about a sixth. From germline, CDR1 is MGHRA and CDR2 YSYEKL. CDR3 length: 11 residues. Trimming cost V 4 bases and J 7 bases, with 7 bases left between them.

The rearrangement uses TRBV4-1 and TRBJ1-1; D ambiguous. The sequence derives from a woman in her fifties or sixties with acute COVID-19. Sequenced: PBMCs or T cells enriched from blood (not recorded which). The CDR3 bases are TGCGCCAGCAGCCGTCTTAATGAAGCTTTCTTT. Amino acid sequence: CASSRLNEAFF.